Reported below is one T cell receptor (beta chain). Antigen: not known. The sample is drawn from a study of T cells in tuberculosis. Findings and caveats of the study: GEM motif frequencies gave 60% to 70% accuracy; the GMM repertoire gave roughly 90%.

Here immunoSEQ multiplex PCR was the method, and the copy in TCRdb shows in-frame clones only, minus some. The sample lists some 34,000 clones, about 94% occurring once. Sequences were obtained from PBMCs. The TCR originated in a donor between 10 and 35 years old with latent tuberculosis or without tuberculosis infection.

The CDR3 spells CASSEIHSGTLSVYEQYF. The CDR3 nucleotides are TGTGCCAGCAGTGAAATTCATTCCGGGACACTGTCTGTCTACGAGCAGTACTTC. V gene TRBV25-1 combines with J gene TRBJ2-7, with D perhaps TRBD1 (6 bases). CDR3 length: 18 residues. Trimming shortened V by 2 bases and J by 3 bases, and 23 bases separated the two germline ends. Per the germline V gene, CDR1 is MGHDK and CDR2 is SYGVNS.